Below, 31 T cell receptor beta chains from the same sample are listed, as sequenced in a study of T cell responses to AZD1222 COVID-19 vaccine. Here immunoSEQ multiplex PCR was the method, and the copy in TCRdb shows in-frame clones only, minus some. The profile shows over 45,000 clones, more than 70% of them singletons. The sequences come from peripheral blood, collected on day 0 of MenACWY control vaccination. Receptor source: an adult in good health.

The CDR3 region has the DNA TGTGCCAGCAGTTATGGGGGGTCTGTAAGGGGAAACACCATATATTTT. Residues: CASSYGGSVRGNTIYF. The chain has TRBV6-6 and TRBJ1-3; a possible D gene is TRBD1 (5 bases). V gave up 3 bases and J gave up 4 bases, with 16 bases separating them. Per germline, CDR1 MNHNY and CDR2 SVGAGI (reference sequence). This CDR3 is 16 amino acids long.

The chain is built from TRBV6-6 and TRBJ2-7; D unclear. This CDR3 comprises 13 residues. Trimming removed 2 bases at V and 2 bases at J, with 7 bases between. CDR1 MNHNY and CDR2 SVGAGI come from the germline V gene (reference sequence). In DNA form, the CDR3 reads TGTGCCAGCAGTTACCCTCAAACCTACGAGCAGTACTTC. Its protein is CASSYPQTYEQYF.

The V call is TRBV24-1, the J call TRBJ2-1; TRBD2 matches at 14 bases. J was trimmed by 8 bases and V by 3 bases; bases with no gene match: 8. CDR1 is KGHDR and CDR2 is SFDVKD in the germline V gene. The CDR3 runs to 17 residues. The CDR3 sequence is CATSDHGGTSGSHEQFF. The CDR3 DNA reads as TGTGCCACCAGTGATCATGGGGGGACTAGCGGGAGCCATGAGCAGTTCTTC.

The chain recombines TRBV19 with TRBJ1-6; D not certain. From germline, CDR1 is LNHDA and CDR2 SQIVND (reference sequence). The CDR3 extends over 13 amino acids. V was pared by 5 bases and J by 7 bases, with 9 bases between. As DNA, the CDR3 is TGTGCCAGTAGTTCAAAGCGGAATTCACCCCTCCACTTT. Its translation: CASSSKRNSPLHF.

The chain uses TRBV28 and TRBJ1-5; D gene unclear. The CDR3 runs 15 residues. With 7 bases removed from V and 0 bases from J, the gap between germline ends came to 13 bases. Looked up from germline, CDR1 is MDHEN and CDR2 is SYDVKM. CDR3 region: CASTEDGYSNQPQHF. The CDR3 nucleotides read TGTGCCAGCACCGAAGACGGTTATAGCAATCAGCCCCAGCATTTT.

This clone appeared once. The chain employs TRBV6-5 and TRBJ2-3; D is ambiguous. The V and J ends lost 2 bases and 1 base respectively, with 4 bases between them. The CDR3 covers 13 residues. Germline V gene lookup returns CDR1 MNHEY and CDR2 SVGAGI. For the CDR3, the DNA is TGTGCCAGCAGTTACGACGGCACAGATACGCAGTATTTT. It encodes CASSYDGTDTQYF.

V gene TRBV28 combines with J gene TRBJ2-7; 10 bases line up with TRBD1. Trimming removed 6 bases from V and 5 bases from J; junction bases left unmatched: 7. CDR1 and CDR2 from the germline V gene are MDHEN and SYDVKM. There are 14 residues in the CDR3. The CDR3 region has the DNA TGTGCCAGCAGCACTGGTGGGACAGGGGACGAGCAGTACTTC. This gives the protein CASSTGGTGDEQYF.

The count of this clone is one. The V and J genes are TRBV4-3 and TRBJ1-5; no definite D call. The ends were cut back, 0 bases at V and 1 base at J, with 7 bases in the middle. The CDR3 consists of 15 residues. Germline values: CDR1 LGHNA, CDR2 YSLEER. The CDR3 sequence is CASSQDGWSNQPQHF. In DNA form, the CDR3 reads TGCGCCAGCAGCCAAGACGGATGGAGCAATCAGCCCCAGCATTTT.

This clone showed up just once. The rearrangement links TRBV9 to TRBJ1-3; 7 bases line up with TRBD1. This CDR3 is 14 amino acids long. Trimming took 4 bases from V and 0 from J; bases not matched to a gene: 1. Per germline, CDR1 SGDLS and CDR2 YYNGEE. The CDR3 bases are TGTGCCAGCAGCTGGGACAGCTCTGGAAACACCATATATTTT. This encodes CASSWDSSGNTIYF.

V and J are TRBV5-1 and TRBJ2-7; D is uncertain. V lost 4 bases, J lost 2 bases, and 10 bases lay in between. This CDR3 contains 13 residues. Germline V gene lookup returns CDR1 SGHRS and CDR2 YFSETQ. CDR3: CASSLAGPYEQYF. For the CDR3, the DNA is TGCGCCAGCAGCCTCGCAGGACCCTACGAGCAGTACTTC.

The DNA of the CDR3 is TGTGCCAGCAGTTTATATCGGGGCGCCGAGACCCAGTACTTC. This encodes CASSLYRGAETQYF. This chain connects TRBV28 to TRBJ2-5; D tentatively reads TRBD1 or TRBD2 (5 bases each). The CDR3 has 14 residues. Trimming cost V 1 base and J 5 bases, with 11 bases left between them. Germline loops: CDR1 MDHEN, CDR2 SYDVKM.

The genes are TRBV9 and TRBJ2-7; 9 positions agree with TRBD1. There are 15 residues in the CDR3. Germline CDR1 is SGDLS and CDR2 is YYNGEE. J lost 1 base, V lost 4 bases, and 6 bases had no gene match. The CDR3 region is CASSLTGQGSYEQYF. CDR3 coding DNA: TGTGCCAGCAGCCTAACGGGACAGGGTTCCTACGAGCAGTACTTC. Drawing the rest from reference TRBV9 and TRBJ2-7, the complete variable domain is DSGVTQTPKHLITATGQRVTLRCSPRSGDLSVYWYQQSLDQGLQFLIQYYNGEERAKGNILERFSAQQFPDLHSELNLSSLELGDSALYFCASSLTGQGSYEQYFGPGTRLTVT.

The chain is built from TRBV10-3 and TRBJ2-7; TRBD2 agrees at 8 bases. With 6 bases clipped from V and 7 bases from J, the junction kept 11 bases outside the gene matches. This CDR3 has 14 amino acids. In germline, CDR1 is ENHRY, CDR2 SYGVKD. CDR3 in amino acids: CAISASGRIGEQYF. The DNA for the CDR3 is TGTGCCATCAGCGCCAGCGGGAGAATTGGTGAGCAGTACTTC.

The chain employs TRBV5-1 and TRBJ1-5; possible D gene TRBD1, 5 bases. Germline V CDR1 and CDR2: SGHRS, YFSETQ. Trimming stripped 4 bases from V and 6 bases from J, with 14 bases between. CDR3 length: 14 residues. The CDR3 protein is CASSEGLHGQPQHF. In nucleotides, the CDR3 is TGCGCCAGCAGCGAGGGACTTCATGGTCAGCCCCAGCATTTT.

The J gene is TRBJ1-2, the V gene TRBV6-5; D uncertain. This CDR3 is built from 13 residues. V was trimmed by 6 bases and J by 4 bases, leaving 12 bases between them. Germline V gene lookup returns CDR1 MNHEY and CDR2 SVGAGI. The CDR3 spells CASSTGRFYGYTF. CDR3 in DNA: TGTGCCAGCAGCACCGGACGGTTCTATGGCTACACCTTC.

The chain recombines TRBV27 with TRBJ1-5; a possible D gene is TRBD1 (5 bases). Germline CDR1 reads MNHEY; CDR2 reads SMNVEV (reference sequence). The V end lost 6 bases, the J end lost 3 bases, and 21 bases lay between the germline ends. There are 17 residues in the CDR3. The CDR3 is CASRSLRWEDTNQPQHF. CDR3 sequence (DNA): TGTGCCAGCAGGTCCCTCAGGTGGGAGGACACCAATCAGCCCCAGCATTTT.

The V gene is TRBV5-4, the J gene TRBJ2-7, with D possibly TRBD1 on 5 matching bases. The V gene's germline CDR1 is SGHNT and CDR2 YYREEE (reference sequence). V lost 2 bases, J lost 2 bases, and 8 bases lay in between. The CDR3 spans 13 residues. The CDR3 reads CASSLSGPYEQYF. CDR3 coding DNA: TGTGCCAGCAGCTTATCAGGGCCCTACGAGCAGTACTTC.

This clone occurred many times. The chain links TRBV6-2 or TRBV6-3 to TRBJ2-2, with TRBD1 identical over 8 bases. The ends lost 6 bases at V and 6 bases at J; junction bases unmatched: 6. This CDR3 is 14 amino acids long. Per the germline V gene, CDR1 is MNHEY and CDR2 is SVGEGT. CDR3 protein: CASSQGAEAGELFF. The CDR3 DNA follows: TGTGCCAGCAGCCAGGGGGCTGAGGCCGGGGAGCTGTTTTTT.

The rearrangement uses TRBV7-9 and TRBJ1-2; D gene uncertain. The germline V and J ends were trimmed by 2 bases and 6 bases, with 13 bases remaining between them. CDR1 and CDR2 from the germline V gene are SEHNR and FQNEAQ (reference sequence). The CDR3 is made up of 14 amino acids. CDR3 nucleotide sequence: TGTGCCAGCAGCTTAACTCGACGGGGAAATGGCTACACCTTC. It specifies CASSLTRRGNGYTF.

The genes are TRBV28 and TRBJ2-4, with D unclear. There are 14 residues in the CDR3. Trimming shortened V by 7 bases and J by 0 bases, and 10 bases separated the two germline ends. The germline gives CDR1 MDHEN, CDR2 SYDVKM. The CDR3: CASMERVAKNIQYF. CDR3 in DNA: TGTGCCAGCATGGAACGGGTAGCCAAAAACATTCAGTACTTC.

The J gene is TRBJ1-2, the V gene TRBV3-1 (or the pseudogene TRBV3-2), with D unclear. The length of the CDR3 is 16 residues. Germline V gene data show CDR1 as LGHDT and CDR2 as YNNKEL (reference sequence). The germline V and J ends were trimmed by 0 bases and 4 bases, with 15 bases remaining between them. The CDR3 here is CASSQDLTVQLYGYTF. The CDR3 nucleotides read TGTGCCAGCAGCCAAGATCTCACGGTTCAGCTCTATGGCTACACCTTC.

The chain joins TRBV7-3 to TRBJ1-1, with a tentative D call TRBD1 (5 bases). CDR3 length: 14 residues. V lost 3 bases, J lost 6 bases, and 14 bases lay in between. Germline V CDR1 and CDR2: SGHTA, FQGTGA. This chain's CDR3 is CASSFLGGQSEAFF. CDR3 coding DNA: TGTGCCAGCAGCTTTCTCGGGGGTCAGTCTGAAGCTTTCTTT.

This clone appeared a single time. One end of the junction fails to match germline, which may point to a read error. This chain connects TRBV19 to TRBJ1-5, with a tentative D call TRBD1 (5 bases). The CDR3 is 18 residues long. CDR1 and CDR2 from the germline V gene are LNHDA and SQIVND (reference sequence). The CDR3 DNA reads as TGTGCCAGTAATATAAGTTACGGAAAAGGGGCGCGGAATCAGCCCCAGCATTTT. Protein: CASNISYGKGARNQPQHF.

The V and J genes are TRBV28 and TRBJ2-7; D uncertain. Germline V lookup: CDR1 MDHEN, CDR2 SYDVKM. The CDR3 runs to 12 residues. V was clipped by 4 bases and J by 8 bases, with 12 bases between them. CDR3 loop: CASSSPYQQQYF. CDR3 nucleotides: TGTGCCAGCAGTTCACCATACCAACAGCAGTACTTC.

V gene TRBV30 combines with J gene TRBJ2-1; 14 bases agree with TRBD2. V was clipped by 4 bases and J by 9 bases; unmatched bases: 2. Germline-derived CDR1 and CDR2 are GTSNPN and SVGIG (reference sequence). The CDR3 runs 13 residues. CDR3 amino acids: CAWKGLAGVEQFF. For the CDR3, the DNA is TGTGCCTGGAAGGGACTAGCGGGAGTTGAGCAGTTCTTC.

The V gene is TRBV14, the J gene TRBJ2-7; 9 bases fit TRBD1. The germline V gene has CDR1 SGHDN and CDR2 FVKESK. V gave up 1 base and J gave up 3 bases; unmatched junction bases: 1. The CDR3 runs to 14 residues. CDR3 sequence reads: CASSQVGQGYEQYF. The CDR3 DNA follows: TGTGCCAGCAGCCAAGTGGGACAGGGCTACGAGCAGTACTTC.

This chain uses TRBV14 with TRBJ1-2; D remains ambiguous. The length of the CDR3 is 12 residues. V was clipped by 0 bases and J by 8 bases, with 7 bases between them. The germline V gene encodes CDR1 SGHDN and CDR2 FVKESK. The CDR3 protein is CASSQDFGGYTF. CDR3 bases: TGTGCCAGCAGCCAAGATTTCGGAGGCTACACCTTC.

The chain combines TRBV28 with TRBJ1-4, with a possible D match to TRBD1 (5 bases). Per germline, CDR1 MDHEN and CDR2 SYDVKM. Trimming removed 2 bases at V and 1 base at J, with 8 bases between. This CDR3 has 15 amino acids. CDR3 nucleotides: TGTGCCAGCAGTTTACAGAGGGGAACTAATGAAAAACTGTTTTTT. Encoded protein: CASSLQRGTNEKLFF.

The CDR3 is CASRTLDSWETQYF. DNA for the CDR3: TGTGCCAGCAGGACTCTCGACTCGTGGGAGACCCAGTACTTC. The V call is TRBV2, the J call TRBJ2-5, with no clear D. CDR1 is SNHLY, CDR2 FYNNEI, per germline. Trimming stripped 6 bases from V and 5 bases from J, with 16 bases between. The CDR3 is 14 residues long.

V usage is TRBV5-4 and J usage is TRBJ2-2; the match to TRBD2 covers 16 bases. The CDR3 sequence is 19 residues long. The germline V gene has CDR1 SGHNT and CDR2 YYREEE (reference sequence). V gave up 2 bases and J gave up 0 bases; unmatched junction bases: 4. CDR3 amino acids: CASSFGTSGRAPNTGELFF. CDR3 bases: TGTGCCAGCAGCTTTGGGACTAGCGGGAGGGCCCCGAACACCGGGGAGCTGTTTTTT. The variable domain in full, with the rest retrieved from reference TRBV5-4 and TRBJ2-2, is ETGVTQSPTHLIKTRGQQVTLRCSSQSGHNTVSWYQQALGQGPQFIFQYYREEENGRGNFPPRFSGLQFPNYSSELNVNALELDDSALYLCASSFGTSGRAPNTGELFFGEGSRLTVL.

Only a few counts were recorded for this clone. The chain links TRBV7-9 to TRBJ1-2; a possible D gene is TRBD1 (5 bases). The V and J ends lost 5 bases and 5 bases respectively, with 15 bases between them. The V gene's germline CDR1 is SEHNR and CDR2 FQNEAQ (reference sequence). The CDR3 length is 14 residues. CDR3 residues: CASSPTEEGYGYTF. CDR3 bases: TGTGCCAGCAGCCCCACCGAGGAGGGGTATGGCTACACCTTC.